A selection of T cell receptor beta chains follows, all from one sample in a study of shared clonotypes between healthy human individuals. Method: immunoSEQ multiplex PCR; TCRdb's copy keeps in-frame clones and lacks some. The top ten hold roughly 1.2% of the sample, which has some 1.4 million clones, over 95% seen once. The sample taken for sequencing was naive CD4+ T cells sorted from blood. The receptors were sampled from a man younger than 45 in good health. Each CDR3 is given with its conserved first and last residue. Fields, in order: V gene, clone size, J gene, CDR3 protein. Expanded clones get a size class; other rows say once, few or many, or leave the size out.

v_gene: TRBV28
abundance: -
j_gene: TRBJ1-2
CDR3aa: CASQQNYGYTF

v_gene: TRBV11-2
abundance: -
j_gene: TRBJ2-2
CDR3aa: CASSLTRGHTGELFF

v_gene: TRBV18
abundance: -
j_gene: TRBJ1-2
CDR3aa: CASSPRRNTGAYGYTF

v_gene: TRBV2
abundance: -
j_gene: TRBJ2-2
CDR3aa: CASMGTSVNTGELFF

v_gene: TRBV11-2
abundance: -
j_gene: TRBJ1-4
CDR3aa: CASSQSWGGEKLFF

v_gene: TRBV6-6
abundance: -
j_gene: TRBJ2-7
CDR3aa: CASRSGGAYEQYF

v_gene: TRBV5-6
abundance: -
j_gene: TRBJ2-5
CDR3aa: CASSLGFGGPGKTQYF

v_gene: TRBV5-3
abundance: -
j_gene: TRBJ2-3
CDR3aa: CARSRPCDSKKQYF

v_gene: TRBV4-1
abundance: once
j_gene: TRBJ1-4
CDR3aa: CASSQAPQGGEVGEKLFF

v_gene: TRBV27
abundance: -
j_gene: TRBJ2-7
CDR3aa: CASSLGVPPYEQYF

v_gene: TRBV27
abundance: once
j_gene: TRBJ1-4
CDR3aa: CASSLLGSTNEKLFF

v_gene: TRBV11-1
abundance: -
j_gene: TRBJ2-4
CDR3aa: CASSLALAVAKNIQYF

v_gene: TRBV9
abundance: -
j_gene: TRBJ2-2
CDR3aa: CASSVQVVGELFF

v_gene: TRBV15
abundance: -
j_gene: TRBJ2-1
CDR3aa: CATSSDGLAGVSYNEQFF

v_gene: TRBV29-1
abundance: -
j_gene: TRBJ1-1
CDR3aa: CSCKFGGVNTEAFF

v_gene: TRBV5-1
abundance: -
j_gene: TRBJ2-7
CDR3aa: CASSLGGSSSYEQYF

v_gene: TRBV19
abundance: once
j_gene: TRBJ2-6
CDR3aa: CASSPDSFSGANVLTF

v_gene: TRBV7-9
abundance: once
j_gene: TRBJ2-7
CDR3aa: CASSPRGAVGGYEQYF

v_gene: TRBV18
abundance: -
j_gene: TRBJ2-2
CDR3aa: CASSPRQGFDTGELFF

v_gene: TRBV18
abundance: -
j_gene: TRBJ2-7
CDR3aa: CASSPLTPDEQYF

v_gene: TRBV18
abundance: once
j_gene: TRBJ2-6
CDR3aa: CASSLTKAGANVLTF

v_gene: TRBV7-2
abundance: -
j_gene: TRBJ2-2
CDR3aa: CASSVLGGASGELFF

v_gene: TRBV29-1
abundance: -
j_gene: TRBJ2-5
CDR3aa: CSVVWDLRETQYF

v_gene: TRBV2
abundance: -
j_gene: TRBJ2-1
CDR3aa: CATSGGSYNEQFF

v_gene: TRBV19
abundance: -
j_gene: TRBJ1-1
CDR3aa: CASSIHGTVGTEAFF

v_gene: TRBV7-2
abundance: -
j_gene: TRBJ2-3
CDR3aa: CASELTHVTDTQYF

v_gene: TRBV18
abundance: -
j_gene: TRBJ2-1
CDR3aa: CASSPLNNHNEQFF

v_gene: TRBV5-1
abundance: -
j_gene: TRBJ1-1
CDR3aa: CASSDPGRGTEAFF

v_gene: TRBV11-3
abundance: -
j_gene: TRBJ2-1
CDR3aa: CASSQMTSGSYNEQFF

v_gene: TRBV7-6
abundance: -
j_gene: TRBJ1-5
CDR3aa: CASSLGVSQPQHF

v_gene: TRBV7-6
abundance: once
j_gene: TRBJ1-4
CDR3aa: CASSYSPTNEKLFF

v_gene: TRBV7-2
abundance: -
j_gene: TRBJ2-7
CDR3aa: CASSSLGSGSVGEQYF

v_gene: TRBV18
abundance: -
j_gene: TRBJ2-2
CDR3aa: CASSPELTGLTGELFF

v_gene: TRBV9
abundance: -
j_gene: TRBJ2-5
CDR3aa: CASSVDGKETQYF

v_gene: TRBV7-3
abundance: once
j_gene: TRBJ2-2
CDR3aa: CASGRAYTGELFF

v_gene: TRBV30
abundance: -
j_gene: TRBJ2-3
CDR3aa: CAWSRTVGDTQYF

v_gene: TRBV25-1
abundance: -
j_gene: TRBJ2-7
CDR3aa: CASSSGGAYEQYF

v_gene: TRBV30
abundance: once
j_gene: TRBJ2-2
CDR3aa: CAWSGGSANTGELFF

v_gene: TRBV5-1
abundance: -
j_gene: TRBJ1-1
CDR3aa: CASSFPGTEAFF

v_gene: TRBV2
abundance: -
j_gene: TRBJ2-1
CDR3aa: CASLGGIYNEQFF

v_gene: TRBV29-1
abundance: -
j_gene: TRBJ1-3
CDR3aa: CSVEEGRNTIYF

v_gene: TRBV7-6
abundance: -
j_gene: TRBJ2-1
CDR3aa: CASRGAGDEQFF

v_gene: TRBV7-2
abundance: -
j_gene: TRBJ1-1
CDR3aa: CASSLAPTANTEAFF

v_gene: TRBV7-3
abundance: -
j_gene: TRBJ2-1
CDR3aa: CASSLTRTSGLNEQFF

v_gene: TRBV29-1
abundance: -
j_gene: TRBJ2-3
CDR3aa: CSAWQGPHTQYF

v_gene: TRBV6-6
abundance: once
j_gene: TRBJ1-1
CDR3aa: CASTRGTEAFF

v_gene: TRBV27
abundance: once
j_gene: TRBJ2-1
CDR3aa: CASGLVGSYNEQFF

v_gene: TRBV7-8
abundance: -
j_gene: TRBJ2-7
CDR3aa: CASSLDLAASYEQYF

v_gene: TRBV4-1
abundance: -
j_gene: TRBJ2-7
CDR3aa: CASSQAETNYEQYF

v_gene: TRBV6-5
abundance: -
j_gene: TRBJ1-3
CDR3aa: CASSFGTGLGGNTIYF

v_gene: TRBV6-5
abundance: -
j_gene: TRBJ2-7
CDR3aa: CASTRLAGDSYEQYF

v_gene: TRBV15
abundance: -
j_gene: TRBJ1-2
CDR3aa: CATSRDLQGGYTF

v_gene: TRBV5-1
abundance: -
j_gene: TRBJ2-5
CDR3aa: CASSSRTGLETQYF

v_gene: TRBV9
abundance: -
j_gene: TRBJ2-7
CDR3aa: CASSVGSGGYEQYF

v_gene: TRBV5-1
abundance: -
j_gene: TRBJ2-3
CDR3aa: CASSGGQFTDTQYF

v_gene: TRBV6-5
abundance: -
j_gene: TRBJ1-1
CDR3aa: CASTNRMNTEAFF

v_gene: TRBV10-2
abundance: -
j_gene: TRBJ2-3
CDR3aa: CASIATADTQYF